One sample yielded the 3 T cell receptor beta chains listed below, sequenced in a study of blood T cell repertoires in COVID-19 (dated by TCRdb to the early 2020s). The receptor library was made with the immunoSEQ multiplex PCR assay. What TCRdb holds here is the immuneACCESS table cut down to in-frame rearrangements. Part of the clones is not present; checked against another copy, under half of the missing clones reflect an unresolved V gene, and the others are unexplained. This sample holds hundreds of thousands of clones; 83% were observed only once. The ten largest make up 2% to 3% of the sample. Sequencing was carried out using peripheral blood. These receptors all come from a woman between 40 and 50 years old with active or convalescent COVID-19.

The chain carries TRBV5-1 and TRBJ2-1; 11 nucleotides match TRBD2. The CDR3 length is 19 residues. J lost 0 bases, V lost 2 bases, and 10 bases had no gene match. CDR1 and CDR2 from the germline V gene are SGHRS and YFSETQ. CDR3 in amino acids: CASSFQLAGGPSSYNEQFF. The CDR3 region has the DNA TGCGCCAGCAGCTTTCAGCTAGCGGGAGGTCCTTCCTCCTACAATGAGCAGTTCTTC.

The chain combines TRBV6-5 with TRBJ1-1, with a possible D match to TRBD1 (6 bases). Between the trimmed V and J ends, which lost 7 bases and 8 bases, there was a span of 20 bases. CDR3 size: 14 residues. Germline-derived CDR1 and CDR2 are MNHEY and SVGAGI. The CDR3 DNA sequence: TGTGCCAGCACGAAACCGGGGGGCGGCCTGGAAGCTTTCTTT. This encodes CASTKPGGGLEAFF.

The chain employs TRBV7-2 and TRBJ1-1, with 7 bases identical to TRBD1. V trimming: 4 bases; J trimming: 11 bases; junction bases outside the gene matches: 13. Germline CDR1 and CDR2: SGHTA and FQGNSA. This CDR3 has 14 amino acids. Written as DNA, the CDR3 is TGTGCCAGCAGCTCTGCCTTTGACAGGGCATCGGCTTTCTTT. It codes for CASSSAFDRASAFF.